The T cell receptor (beta chain) under discussion was sequenced for a study of blood T cells in healthy people across ages. The J segment lost 4 bases and the V segment lost 2 bases, leaving 2 bases of the junction unmatched. The germline V gene encodes CDR1 MNHNS and CDR2 SASEGT. CDR3 length equals 14 residues. This clonotype has just a few counts. The target antigen is unknown. Next came a second PCR, run for about 7 to 11 cycles, which used a sample-barcoded 5' primer along with a J-beta primer mix. Via MiXCR, TCRdb re-called the 5' RACE reads, giving one row per CDR3 protein. The sample comprises around 1.7 million distinct CDR3 sequences, 28% of which are singletons, and around 7.7% rests with the top ten. The individuals who served as donors were healthy Caucasians living in Russia, aged roughly 6 to 95. Study-level findings and limits: Getting older went along with TCR beta diversity per million T cells dropping roughly linearly.

This receptor was taken from a woman under 40 in good health. The chain has TRBV6-1 and TRBJ1-5; 7 positions match TRBD1. Sequencing input: blood. The CDR3 DNA reads TGTGCCAGCAGTGAACAGGGGGAGAATCAGCCCCAGCATTTT. Its protein is CASSEQGENQPQHF.